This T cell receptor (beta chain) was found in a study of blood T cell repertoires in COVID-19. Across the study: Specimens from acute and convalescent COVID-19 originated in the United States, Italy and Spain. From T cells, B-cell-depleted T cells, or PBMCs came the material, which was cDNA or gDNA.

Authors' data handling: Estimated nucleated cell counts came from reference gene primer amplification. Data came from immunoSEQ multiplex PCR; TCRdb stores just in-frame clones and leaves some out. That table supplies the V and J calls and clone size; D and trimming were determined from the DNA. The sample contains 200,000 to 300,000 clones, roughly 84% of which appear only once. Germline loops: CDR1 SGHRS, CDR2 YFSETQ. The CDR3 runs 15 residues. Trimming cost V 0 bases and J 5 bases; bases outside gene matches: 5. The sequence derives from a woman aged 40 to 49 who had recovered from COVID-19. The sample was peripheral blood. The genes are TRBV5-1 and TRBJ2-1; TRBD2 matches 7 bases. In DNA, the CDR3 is TGCGCCAGCAGCTTGGACCCTAGCGGAAACAATGAGCAGTTCTTC. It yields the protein CASSLDPSGNNEQFF.